This paragraph covers one T cell receptor beta chain sequence. TCRdb keeps only in-frame clones here, not all; method: immunoSEQ multiplex PCR. The sample includes some 87,000 clones, 91% seen only once; the top ten take less than 20%. This specimen comes from a study of control samples from healthy donors and cancer patients. CDR1 is SEHNR, CDR2 FQNEAQ, per germline (reference sequence). This CDR3 comprises 14 residues. V shed 3 bases and J shed 6 bases, with 13 bases lying between them. The sequencing input was blood. The TCR originated in a man younger than 45 in good health. This sequence joins TRBV7-9 and TRBJ2-3; a possible D gene is TRBD2 (5 bases). The CDR3 DNA follows: TGTGCCAGCAGCTTGAGGGCCCAGGCGGATACGCAGTATTTT. Its protein product is CASSLRAQADTQYF.